These 22 T cell receptor beta chains came from one sample sequenced in a study of spatial heterogeneity in lung cancer. Stated time point: sample taken at primary tumor resection. The sequenced material consisted of unsorted whole RNA from tumor, nontumor lung or frozen PBMC. TCRdb called the 5' RACE reads again in MiXCR, with one record for every CDR3 protein. This sample has roughly 10,000 distinct CDR3 sequences, with 3.5% to 4% found just once. The sequenced sample was normal lung tissue next to the tumor, obtained at surgery. The receptors were gathered from a male donor with early-stage non-small cell lung cancer.

At least ten counts were recorded for this clonotype. The library was built for alpha chains, so this beta chain is an off-target read and its size means little. V gene TRBV7-9 combines with J gene TRBJ1-1, with D unresolved. Trimming cost V 0 bases and J 9 bases, with 11 bases left between them. Germline-derived CDR1 and CDR2 are SEHNR and FQNEAQ (reference sequence). The CDR3 contains 13 residues. CDR3 nucleotides: TGTGCCAGCAGCTTAGCCGCCAAGGACCAAGCTTTCTTT. Translating gives CASSLAAKDQAFF.

In this sample, this clonotype turned up many times. This beta chain slipped into a library made for alpha chains as a stray read, so its size is not meaningful. The chain has TRBV6-2 or TRBV6-3 and TRBJ1-1; 7 bases are a match to TRBD1. CDR3 length: 15 residues. Losses at the gene ends were 3 bases for V and 6 bases for J; bases not matched to a gene: 10. Germline assignment: CDR1 MNHEY and CDR2 SVGEGT. CDR3 in DNA: TGTGCCAGCAGTTATATGGGCCTGGGGACAGCTGAAGCTTTCTTT. It translates to CASSYMGLGTAEAFF.

This clonotype showed up many times. This beta chain turned up in a library designed for alpha chains; as an off-target read, its abundance says little. J is TRBJ2-3 and V is TRBV28; D may be TRBD2 (5 bases). Trimming cost V 8 bases and J 2 bases, with 14 bases left between them. Germline V lookup: CDR1 MDHEN, CDR2 SYDVKM. The CDR3 has 14 residues. This chain's CDR3 is CASLRTGNTDTQYF. CDR3 DNA: TGTGCCAGCCTCCGGACGGGGAACACAGATACGCAGTATTTT.

In its sample, this clonotype was seen a few times. The library was built for alpha chains, so this beta chain is an off-target read and its size means little. V is TRBV6-2 or TRBV6-3 and J is TRBJ1-2; TRBD1 is a possible D gene (6 bases). Germline V gene data show CDR1 as MNHEY and CDR2 as SVGEGT. This CDR3 region has 13 residues. With 8 bases removed from V and 3 bases from J, the gap between germline ends came to 13 bases. The CDR3 nucleotides are TGTGCCAGCGTTGCGACAGGAGACTATGGCTACACCTTC. Amino acids: CASVATGDYGYTF.

This clonotype was counted at least ten times. This beta chain is a stray read from a library made for alpha chains; its abundance is not meaningful. The V call is TRBV4-2, the J call TRBJ1-6, with a possible D match to TRBD1 (5 bases). The germline gives CDR1 LGHNA, CDR2 YNFKEQ. This CDR3 spans 16 amino acids. Trimming left V 0 bases short and J 9 bases short, with 15 bases between. The CDR3 loop reads CASSQENTIGGSPLHF. The CDR3 DNA is TGTGCCAGCAGCCAAGAAAACACCATTGGGGGTTCACCCCTCCACTTT.

Concerning this clonotype itself: The library was built for alpha chains, so this beta chain is an off-target read and its size means little. This sequence joins TRBV6-5 and TRBJ1-1; D ambiguous. The CDR3 has 16 residues. The ends were cut back, 0 bases at V and 0 bases at J, with 11 bases in the middle. Germline assignment: CDR1 MNHEY and CDR2 SVGAGI. The CDR3 sequence is CASSYSQGRMNTEAFF. CDR3 DNA: TGTGCCAGCAGTTACTCTCAAGGCAGGATGAACACTGAAGCTTTCTTT.

This clonotype appeared many times. This beta chain is off target for a library built for alpha chains, so its abundance means little. The chain combines TRBV3-1 with TRBJ2-2; TRBD1 aligns across 8 bases. The germline CDR1 and CDR2 sequences are LGHDT and YNNKEL (reference sequence). The CDR3 is 16 amino acids. After removal of 4 bases from V and 7 bases from J, the junction contained 11 bases not matched to a gene. The CDR3 DNA follows: TGTGCCAGCAGCCCCCTGGACAGGGACGTTAGCGGGGAGCTGTTTTTT. It encodes CASSPLDRDVSGELFF.

This clonotype came up many times. Since it is a stray read in a library aimed at alpha chains, this beta chain has a size that is not meaningful. The chain has TRBV20-1 and TRBJ2-7; 9 bases are a match to TRBD1. CDR3 length: 17 amino acids. Losses at the gene ends were 1 base for V and 0 bases for J; bases not matched to a gene: 10. Looked up from germline, CDR1 is DFQATT and CDR2 is SNEGSKA (reference sequence). CDR3 residues: CSARARPETGGSYEQYF. CDR3 DNA: TGCAGTGCTAGAGCCCGGCCTGAGACAGGGGGCTCCTACGAGCAGTACTTC.

The sample holds many counts of this clonotype. As an off-target read in a library built for alpha chains, this beta chain has a frequency of little significance. The V and J genes are TRBV28 and TRBJ2-3, with a possible D match to TRBD2 (6 bases). The V gene's germline CDR1 is MDHEN and CDR2 SYDVKM. The CDR3 runs to 16 residues. The V end was cut by 3 bases, the J end by 2 bases, with 15 bases between. The CDR3 loop is CASSFGAASATDTQYF. The CDR3 bases are TGTGCCAGCAGTTTCGGAGCGGCTAGCGCCACAGATACGCAGTATTTT.

This clonotype was seen many times. This beta chain turned up in a library designed for alpha chains; as an off-target read, its abundance says little. This chain connects TRBV27 to TRBJ1-1; D perhaps matches TRBD1 (5 bases). The CDR3 is made up of 13 amino acids. Germline-derived CDR1 and CDR2 are MNHEY and SMNVEV (reference sequence). With 5 bases removed from V and 4 bases from J, the gap between germline ends came to 11 bases. CDR3 DNA sequence: TGTGCCAGCAGTAGAGGGGAGGTCACTGAAGCTTTCTTT. Its translation: CASSRGEVTEAFF.

This clonotype was recorded many times. This beta chain appears as a stray read in a library generated for alpha chains; its size is not informative. This rearrangement joins TRBV6-2 or TRBV6-3 to TRBJ2-7, with TRBD1 matching over 7 bases. Per germline, CDR1 MNHEY and CDR2 SVGEGT. V shed 0 bases, J shed 5 bases, and the junction held 7 bases outside the gene matches. The CDR3 spans 15 residues. The CDR3 reads CASSYSKTGSHEQYF. Written as DNA, the CDR3 is TGTGCCAGCAGTTACTCGAAGACAGGGTCCCACGAGCAGTACTTC.

This clonotype was recorded many times. The library was built for alpha chains, so this beta chain is an off-target read and its size means little. The chain links TRBV7-6 to TRBJ1-5; 9 nucleotides agree with TRBD1. CDR1 is SGHVS and CDR2 is FNYEAQ in the germline V gene. The V segment lost 4 bases and the J segment 6 bases; nucleotides outside the gene matches: 7. The CDR3 has 15 residues. The CDR3 protein is CASSYGTGPGQPQHF. The CDR3 DNA reads as TGTGCCAGCAGCTACGGGACAGGGCCTGGTCAGCCCCAGCATTTT.

This clonotype was counted ten times or more. Because the library targeted alpha chains, this beta chain is an off-target read whose size means little. The chain carries TRBV7-8 and TRBJ1-1; D remains ambiguous. V lost 3 bases, J lost 0 bases, and 5 bases lay in between. The germline V gene encodes CDR1 SGHVS and CDR2 FQNEAQ. CDR3 length equals 13 residues. The CDR3: CASSFQMNTEAFF. The CDR3 DNA reads TGTGCCAGCAGCTTCCAAATGAACACTGAAGCTTTCTTT.

This clonotype was observed many times. Within a library made for alpha chains, this beta chain is off target, and its count is uninformative. The genes are TRBV20-1 and TRBJ2-2; the D gene is possibly TRBD1 (6 bases). This CDR3 spans 14 amino acids. The ends were cut back, 6 bases at V and 3 bases at J, with 14 bases in the middle. CDR1 is DFQATT and CDR2 is SNEGSKA in the germline V gene (reference sequence). CDR3 residues: CSAKVRGHTGELFF. The CDR3 nucleotides are TGCAGTGCCAAAGTCAGGGGTCACACCGGGGAGCTGTTTTTT.

By sample fraction, this clonotype is medium-sized. For a library built for alpha chains, this beta chain is a stray read; little rests on its size. This chain uses TRBV7-8 with TRBJ1-5, with D maybe TRBD1 (6 bases). Trimming took 5 bases from V and 2 from J, leaving 16 bases between them. CDR3 length: 16 amino acids. Germline lookup yields CDR1 SGHVS and CDR2 FQNEAQ. The CDR3 sequence is CASSGSAGGGNQPQHF. The CDR3, as DNA: TGTGCCAGCAGCGGGTCGGCGGGGGGCGGCAATCAGCCCCAGCATTTT.

Worth noting for this clonotype: The library was built for alpha chains, so this beta chain is an off-target read and its size means little. The V gene is TRBV7-8, the J gene TRBJ2-3; D remains unclear. The V end lost 11 bases, the J end lost 0 bases, and 6 bases lay between the germline ends. CDR1 and CDR2 (germline): SGHVS, FQNEAQ. The CDR3 is 11 residues long. CDR3 in DNA: TGTGCCGGCCAGAGCACAGATACGCAGTATTTT. Its protein is CAGQSTDTQYF.

This clonotype has ten or more counts. In a library made to pick up alpha chains, this beta chain is a stray read with a size that means little. The J gene is TRBJ1-3, the V gene TRBV7-9; 8 bases fit TRBD1. This CDR3 contains 16 residues. The V gene end was trimmed by 1 base and the J gene end by 4 bases; junction bases not matched to a gene: 6. Germline V gene sequence: CDR1 SEHNR, CDR2 FQNEAQ (reference sequence). Here the CDR3 DNA reads TGTGCCAGCAGCTTAGGGACAGGGCTGGAAGGAAACACCATATATTTT. This sequence encodes CASSLGTGLEGNTIYF.

This clonotype has a count of ten or more. Because this beta chain is a stray read in a library intended to capture alpha chains, its abundance should not be given much weight. V is TRBV6-2 or TRBV6-3 and J is TRBJ2-3; 11 bases map to TRBD2. CDR3 size: 19 residues. Trimming removed 5 bases from V and 2 bases from J; junction bases left unmatched: 15. Germline CDR1 MNHEY, CDR2 SVGEGT. CDR3 region: CASSLNHQLAGEVTDTQYF. The CDR3 coding sequence is TGTGCCAGCAGTCTCAACCACCAACTAGCGGGAGAGGTCACAGATACGCAGTATTTT.

In this sample, this clonotype turned up many times. This beta chain appears as a stray read in a library generated for alpha chains; its size is not informative. CDR3 DNA: TGTGCCAGCAGGGATGGGACTAGCGGGGGATTGACCCAGTACTTC. Its translation: CASRDGTSGGLTQYF. This sequence joins TRBV2 and TRBJ2-5, with 14 bases aligning to TRBD2. V trimming: 6 bases; J trimming: 7 bases; junction bases outside the gene matches: 7. The CDR3 is 15 residues long. CDR1 and CDR2 (germline): SNHLY, FYNNEI.

This clonotype was seen repeatedly, ten times or more. This beta chain is an off-target read within a library intended for alpha chains, so its frequency means little. The chain carries TRBV6-2 or TRBV6-3 and TRBJ2-1, with TRBD2 matching 8 bases. Germline trimming cut 5 bases from V and 2 bases from J; bases unmatched to any gene: 5. The CDR3 is made up of 15 amino acids. Germline V gene data show CDR1 as MNHEY and CDR2 as SVGEGT. CDR3 DNA: TGTGCCAGCAGTCCCCCCGGGGGGGCCTACAATGAGCAGTTCTTC. Residues: CASSPPGGAYNEQFF.

This clonotype was observed many times. As an off-target read in a library built for alpha chains, this beta chain has a frequency of little significance. The chain is built from TRBV30 and TRBJ1-1; unclear D gene. Germline-derived CDR1 and CDR2 are GTSNPN and SVGIG (reference sequence). The CDR3 consists of 15 residues. The V and J ends lost 0 bases and 5 bases respectively, with 16 bases between them. As DNA, the CDR3 is TGTGCCTGGAGTGTAAGTGGGGTTCCGAGGACTGAAGCTTTCTTT. Protein sequence: CAWSVSGVPRTEAFF.

This clonotype was found many times. This beta chain appears as a stray read in a library generated for alpha chains; its size is not informative. The chain has TRBV13 and TRBJ1-1; D remains ambiguous. The CDR3 runs 12 residues. V was clipped by 5 bases and J by 6 bases, with 10 bases between them. From germline, CDR1 is PRHDT and CDR2 FYEKMQ (reference sequence). In nucleotides, the CDR3 is TGTGCCAGCAGCCCGAGGCGTTCTGAAGCTTTCTTT. Protein sequence: CASSPRRSEAFF. The variable domain in full, completed from reference TRBV13 and TRBJ1-1, reads AAGVIQSPRHLIKEKRETATLKCYPIPRHDTVYWYQQGPGQDPQFLISFYEKMQSDKGSIPDRFSAQQFSDYHSELNMSSLELGDSALYFCASSPRRSEAFFGQGTRLTVV.